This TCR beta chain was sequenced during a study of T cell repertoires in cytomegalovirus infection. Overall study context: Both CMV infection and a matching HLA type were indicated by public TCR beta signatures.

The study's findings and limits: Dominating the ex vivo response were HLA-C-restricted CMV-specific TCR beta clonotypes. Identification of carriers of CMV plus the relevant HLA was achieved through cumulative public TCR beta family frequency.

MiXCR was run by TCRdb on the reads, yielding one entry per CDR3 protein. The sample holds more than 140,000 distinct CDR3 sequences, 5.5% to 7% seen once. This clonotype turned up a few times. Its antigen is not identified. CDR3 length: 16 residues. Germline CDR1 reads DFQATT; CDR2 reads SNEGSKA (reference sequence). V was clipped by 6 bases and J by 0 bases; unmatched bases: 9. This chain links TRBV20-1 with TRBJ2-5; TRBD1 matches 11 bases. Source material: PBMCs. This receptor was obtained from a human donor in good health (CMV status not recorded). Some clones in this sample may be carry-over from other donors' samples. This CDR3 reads CSAQKGTGGHQETQYF. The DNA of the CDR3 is TGCAGTGCCCAAAAGGGGACAGGGGGACACCAAGAGACCCAGTACTTC.